The TCR beta chain under discussion was sequenced for a study of cytomegalovirus exposure and HLA in healthy donors. A note on this clone: The antigen is unknown.

PCR amplification relied on 60 Vbeta primers (plus 13 Jbeta primers). The method was immunoSEQ multiplex PCR; TCRdb's version includes in-frame clones alone and lacks a portion of them. The sample records about 190,000 clones, roughly nine tenths being singletons. The V gene end was trimmed by 6 bases and the J gene end by 0 bases; junction bases not matched to a gene: 16. Per germline, CDR1 MNHEY and CDR2 SMNVEV (reference sequence). The CDR3 is 20 amino acids. Study observations and caveats: Fewer N-insertions than the approximately 700-donor mean were reportedly shown by an Asian-associated ancestry cluster in a later analysis. As was reported, the classifier diagnosed cytomegalovirus status with high specificity and sensitivity.

Sequenced: PBMCs. J is TRBJ1-6 and V is TRBV27; 8 bases line up with TRBD1. This receptor was identified in a boy aged 2 to 10 in good health and CMV-seronegative. The DNA of the CDR3 is TGTGCCAGCAGCAACCCCTTCCCCGGACAGGGAGGCTCCTATAATTCACCCCTCCACTTT. Translation gives CASSNPFPGQGGSYNSPLHF.